This T cell receptor (beta chain) was recovered during a study of beta chain features in type 1 diabetes. Germline loops: CDR1 KGHSH, CDR2 LQKENI. This CDR3 is 12 amino acids long. Trimming left V 0 bases short and J 4 bases short, with 2 bases between. Reverse transcription of all isolated RNA meant that expressed TCRB transcripts were sequenced. Some clones are missing from TCRdb's copy, which holds only in-frame ones; the method was immunoSEQ multiplex PCR. The table has almost 350,000 clones, roughly 8.8% seen once. As regards this clone: Antigen unknown.

Findings and limits, study-wide: VDJ junctions from patients with type 1 diabetes contained fewer insertions and more deletions. Type 1 diabetes patients had moderately but significantly shorter TCRB CDR3s in all four CD4+ subsets.

This sequence was found in a man aged 25 to 40 with type 1 diabetes. The sample consisted of central memory CD4+ T cells from blood. The J gene is TRBJ2-3, the V gene TRBV18; D remains ambiguous. Written as DNA, the CDR3 is TGTGCCAGCTCACCACCTTCAGATACGCAGTATTTT. Its protein product is CASSPPSDTQYF.